This T cell receptor (beta chain) was obtained from a study of CD8 T cells in ankylosing spondylitis. Regarding the study as a whole: Clones linked with disease were CD8+ and fairly uncommon in the peripheral blood. Prior work had noted some motif variants in reactive arthritis blood and synovial fluid. Significant enrichment of disease-linked clones was reportedly seen in matched ankylosing spondylitis synovial fluid. A motif of 7 to 9 highly homologous TCR beta variants was seen as apparently characteristic of ankylosing spondylitis blood.

There are 15 residues in the CDR3. CDR1 is MNHEY, CDR2 SMNVEV, per germline (reference sequence). V lost 2 bases and J 2 bases, leaving 11 bases between the germline ends. With regard to this clonotype: Antigen specificity is unknown.

Molecular-barcoded quantitative 5'-RACE produced these TCR beta libraries. A single record per CDR3 protein comes from TCRdb applying MiXCR to the 5' RACE reads. The profile shows 300,000 to 400,000 distinct CDR3 sequences, 20% to 25% of them singletons. Sequenced: blood, either unsorted or a sorted T cell fraction (not recorded which). This receptor was identified in a male donor with ankylosing spondylitis. The chain couples TRBV27 to TRBJ2-3; D unresolved. This chain's CDR3 is CASSLEFVPTDTQYF. In DNA form, the CDR3 reads TGTGCCAGCAGTTTAGAATTCGTCCCCACAGATACGCAGTATTTT.